The 17 T cell receptor beta chains in this list originate from one sample, sequenced in a study of a mutant IDH1 vaccine in newly diagnosed glioma. Clones were read by immunoSEQ multiplex PCR, and TCRdb kept only the in-frame ones, dropping some. The sample has some 50,000 clones; approximately 92% are singletons. Their antigens remain unidentified. Time point denoted: week 35, safety follow-up. The study gave 300 ug of mutant IDH1 20-mer peptide per vaccine dose, with topical imiquimod. The sample consisted of PBMCs, taken from a glioma patient whose treatment included an IDH1 peptide vaccine. Receptors originate from a man aged 50 to 60 with glioma.

The rearrangement uses TRBV5-7 and TRBJ2-7, with D tentatively TRBD2 (6 bases). TRBV5-7 qualifies as an ORF whose function is uncertain. The CDR3 is 13 amino acids. Trimming stripped 4 bases from V and 3 bases from J, with 11 bases between. The CDR3 DNA is TGTGCCAGCAGCCCGACTAGAGTCTACGAGCAGTACTTC. Its translation: CASSPTRVYEQYF.

A single count supports this clone. The chain links TRBV7-9 to TRBJ1-2; TRBD1 is a possible D gene (6 bases). The germline V and J ends were trimmed by 0 bases and 7 bases, with 15 bases remaining between them. Germline V lookup: CDR1 SEHNR, CDR2 FQNEAQ (reference sequence). The CDR3 contains 15 residues. The CDR3 is CASSLAHREKAGYTF. For the CDR3, the DNA is TGTGCCAGCAGCTTAGCTCACAGGGAAAAGGCTGGCTACACCTTC.

In this sample, this clone turned up a few times. CDR3 in DNA: TGTGCCAGCAAGGCAGGGCTCAATCAGCCCCAGCATTTT. Its translation is CASKAGLNQPQHF. The rearrangement joins TRBV25-1 to TRBJ1-5; TRBD1 might be the D (5 bases). Trimming pared 7 bases from V and 3 bases from J, leaving 10 bases between. Germline V gene sequence: CDR1 MGHDK, CDR2 SYGVNS. The CDR3 length is 13 residues. Complete variable domain (other parts from reference TRBV25-1 and TRBJ1-5): EADIYQTPRYLVIGTGKKITLECSQTMGHDKMYWYQQDPGMELHLIHYSYGVNSTEKGDLSSESTVSRIRTEHFPLTLESARPSHTSQYLCASKAGLNQPQHFGDGTRLSIL.

The chain couples TRBV7-2 to TRBJ1-6; possible D gene TRBD1, 5 bases. The CDR3 is 16 residues long. V lost 3 bases and J 11 bases, leaving 20 bases between the germline ends. The germline V gene has CDR1 SGHTA and CDR2 FQGNSA. The CDR3 spells CASSFPLGAGRPPLHF. CDR3 DNA sequence: TGTGCCAGCAGCTTCCCCCTCGGGGCGGGGAGACCACCCCTCCACTTT.

The chain couples TRBV2 to TRBJ1-3; weak D call: TRBD1 (6 bases). Germline lookup yields CDR1 SNHLY and CDR2 FYNNEI. The CDR3 is 15 residues long. The V end was cut by 7 bases, the J end by 0 bases, with 13 bases between. For the CDR3, the DNA is TGTGCCAGCAATATAGGGGGATTCTCTGGAAACACCATATATTTT. The encoded protein is CASNIGGFSGNTIYF.

The V and J genes are TRBV19 and TRBJ2-2; TRBD1 agrees at 8 bases. J lost 7 bases, V lost 8 bases, and 9 bases had no gene match. This CDR3 contains 14 residues. The germline V gene has CDR1 LNHDA and CDR2 SQIVND (reference sequence). The CDR3 nucleotides are TGTGCCAGTTCAACCGACAGGGGAATCGGGGAGCTGTTTTTT. Translated: CASSTDRGIGELFF.

This clone was detected a few times. V and J are TRBV7-9 and TRBJ2-1; 8 nucleotides align to TRBD2. Germline values: CDR1 SEHNR, CDR2 FQNEAQ (reference sequence). V shed 1 base and J 10 bases; nucleotides not matched to a gene: 12. The CDR3 is made up of 16 amino acids. Here the CDR3 reads CASSLELSGRFPEQFF. The CDR3 DNA follows: TGTGCCAGCAGCTTAGAATTGAGCGGGAGATTCCCCGAGCAGTTCTTC.

This chain joins TRBV5-1 and TRBJ1-1, with TRBD1 as a possible D gene (6 bases). Trimming left V 6 bases short and J 4 bases short, with 13 bases between. The CDR3 runs to 13 residues. CDR1 and CDR2 (germline): SGHRS, YFSETQ. CDR3 protein: CASKQGQGTEAFF. The CDR3 DNA reads TGCGCCAGCAAGCAGGGGCAGGGCACTGAAGCTTTCTTT.

This clone was seen more than once but under ten times. The rearrangement links TRBV4-1 to TRBJ2-5, with TRBD2 as a possible D gene (6 bases). V lost 3 bases and J lost 0, with 32 bases in between. Germline V gene data show CDR1 as MGHRA and CDR2 as YSYEKL. CDR3 length: 22 residues. The CDR3: CASSHPPGRTIRPKVYQETQYF. The DNA for the CDR3 is TGCGCCAGCAGCCATCCCCCCGGACGGACTATCAGACCAAAAGTTTACCAAGAGACCCAGTACTTC.

The rearrangement links TRBV5-1 to TRBJ2-2, with D possibly matching TRBD2 (6 bases). CDR3 length: 16 amino acids. Germline CDR1 is SGHRS and CDR2 is YFSETQ. V lost 4 bases to trimming and J lost 6 bases, with 19 bases between them. The CDR3 here is CASSPVETSVAGELFF. CDR3 in DNA: TGCGCCAGCAGCCCCGTTGAGACTAGTGTGGCCGGGGAGCTGTTTTTT.

The chain uses TRBV27 and TRBJ1-1; D is possibly TRBD1 (5 bases). The CDR3 is made up of 13 amino acids. The V end was cut by 2 bases, the J end by 5 bases, with 9 bases between. Germline V gene data show CDR1 as MNHEY and CDR2 as SMNVEV (reference sequence). CDR3 loop: CASSLEGVTEAFF. DNA for the CDR3: TGTGCCAGCAGTTTAGAAGGGGTTACTGAAGCTTTCTTT.

The rearrangement links TRBV2 to TRBJ2-7; D possibly corresponds to TRBD1 (7 bases). V was clipped by 11 bases and J by 7 bases, with 21 bases between them. This CDR3 spans 13 amino acids. Germline V gives CDR1 SNHLY, CDR2 FYNNEI. The CDR3 loop reads CAGAGGYVGEQYF. For the CDR3, the DNA is TGTGCCGGAGCAGGGGGGTACGTGGGAGAGCAGTACTTC. The whole variable domain, filled in from reference TRBV2 and TRBJ2-7, reads EPEVTQTPSHQVTQMGQEVILRCVPISNHLYFYWYRQILGQKVEFLVSFYNNEISEKSEIFDDQFSVERPDGSNFTLKIRSTKLEDSAMYFCAGAGGYVGEQYFGPGTRLTVT.

J is TRBJ2-7 and V is TRBV30; 9 nucleotides agree with TRBD1. Losses at the gene ends were 5 bases for V and 4 bases for J; bases not matched to a gene: 9. Germline-derived CDR1 and CDR2 are GTSNPN and SVGIG (reference sequence). This CDR3 region has 14 residues. The chain's CDR3 is CAWAPTGGSYEQYF. CDR3 nucleotides: TGTGCCTGGGCCCCGACAGGGGGGTCGTACGAGCAGTACTTC. Full variable domain (missing parts from reference TRBV30 and TRBJ2-7): SQTIHQWPATLVQPVGSPLSLECTVEGTSNPNLYWYRQAAGRGLQLLFYSVGIGQISSEVPQNLSASRPQDRQFILSSKKLLLSDSGFYLCAWAPTGGSYEQYFGPGTRLTVT.

The rearrangement uses TRBV11-2 and TRBJ2-2; no clear D gene. Germline values: CDR1 SGHAT, CDR2 FQNNGV. V lost 5 bases and J 1 base, leaving 8 bases between the germline ends. CDR3 length: 14 amino acids. The CDR3 loop reads CASSQVMNTGELFF. The CDR3, as DNA: TGTGCCAGCAGCCAAGTCATGAACACCGGGGAGCTGTTTTTT.

V usage is TRBV4-2 and J usage is TRBJ1-2, with D possibly matching TRBD1 (6 bases). CDR1 LGHNA and CDR2 YNFKEQ come from the germline V gene. CDR3 length: 16 residues. V was cut by 2 bases and J by 2 bases, with 15 bases left in between. The CDR3 region is CASSQFEQGPNYGYTF. CDR3 sequence (DNA): TGTGCCAGCAGCCAATTTGAACAGGGCCCCAACTATGGCTACACCTTC.

This clone was recorded only once. This chain links TRBV30 with TRBJ1-2, with TRBD1 as a possible D gene (6 bases). This CDR3 spans 13 amino acids. Trimming stripped 4 bases from V and 3 bases from J, with 12 bases between. Germline lookup yields CDR1 GTSNPN and CDR2 SVGIG (reference sequence). The chain's CDR3 is CAWMMDRDYGYTF. The CDR3 bases are TGTGCCTGGATGATGGACAGAGACTATGGCTACACCTTC.

The chain has TRBV19 and TRBJ2-3, with D perhaps TRBD1 or TRBD2 (5 bases each). Germline loops: CDR1 LNHDA, CDR2 SQIVND (reference sequence). V was cut by 4 bases and J by 1 base, with 12 bases left in between. The CDR3 runs 15 residues. In DNA form, the CDR3 reads TGTGCCAGTAGTACCCGGGACGGGCGCACAGATACGCAGTATTTT. Residues: CASSTRDGRTDTQYF.